The 14 T cell receptor beta chains presented below share a single source sample, sequenced in a study of vaccination and CD4 T cells after COVID-19. Time point denoted: late sampling 161 to 241 days after vaccination in a few convalescent patients. Treatment meaning: roughly ten-day PBMC culture with coronavirus spike peptide pools or control peptides (ViraFEST assay). Antigen specificity for these receptors is unknown. CD4+ T cells that had been cultured provided DNA sequenced with the Oncomine TCR Beta short-read assay. MiXCR was run by TCRdb on the PCR reads, yielding one entry per CDR3 protein. Of around 18,000 distinct CDR3 sequences listed, about 40% are singletons. This material consisted of CD4+ T cells from blood, cultured in vitro, taken about 7 months after SARS-CoV-2 vaccination. Receptors originate from a human donor who had recovered from COVID-19.

The rearrangement uses TRBV7-9 and TRBJ1-6; D is uncertain. V shed 3 bases and J shed 8 bases, with 11 bases lying between them. The CDR3 has 14 residues. CDR1 is SEHNR and CDR2 is FQNEAQ in the germline V gene (reference sequence). CDR3 nucleotides: TGTGCCAGCAGCTTTTCCGGACGGGATTCACCCCTCCACTTT. Protein product: CASSFSGRDSPLHF.

This clonotype is classed as medium-sized (0.01 to 0.1%). The rearrangement uses TRBV27 and TRBJ2-7; D not certain. V was trimmed by 3 bases and J by 0 bases, leaving 6 bases between them. The germline CDR1 and CDR2 sequences are MNHEY and SMNVEV (reference sequence). This CDR3 spans 13 amino acids. The CDR3 coding sequence is TGTGCCAGCAGTTTTTCAAACTCCTACGAGCAGTACTTC. Translated: CASSFSNSYEQYF.

V and J are TRBV20-1 and TRBJ2-1; TRBD2 agrees at 8 bases. J lost 0 bases, V lost 0 bases, and 7 bases had no gene match. The length of the CDR3 is 17 residues. Germline-derived CDR1 and CDR2 are DFQATT and SNEGSKA (reference sequence). The CDR3 loop is CSAREASGLSSYNEQFF. The CDR3 nucleotides read TGCAGTGCTAGAGAGGCTAGCGGGCTTAGCTCCTACAATGAGCAGTTCTTC.

The chain has TRBV29-1 and TRBJ2-5; possible D gene TRBD1, 5 bases. Deletions cut 7 bases from V and 5 bases from J, with 8 bases between. CDR1 is SQVTM and CDR2 is ANQGSEA in the germline V gene. The CDR3 runs 10 residues. CDR3 DNA sequence: TGCAGCGCAGGGCGGGAGACCCAGTACTTC. It translates to CSAGRETQYF.

This clonotype showed up just a few times. CDR3 sequence (DNA): TGTGCCACCAGCCGAATCGGGAGGGCCGGAGAGACCCAGTACTTC. Translation gives CATSRIGRAGETQYF. V usage is TRBV15 and J usage is TRBJ2-5, with 8 bases lining up with TRBD2. The germline V gene encodes CDR1 LNHNV and CDR2 YYDKDF (reference sequence). This CDR3 is 15 amino acids long. With V trimmed by 5 bases and J by 4 bases, 9 bases remained unmatched.

The V gene is TRBV7-8, the J gene TRBJ1-1, with D perhaps matching TRBD1 (5 bases). CDR3 size: 14 residues. CDR1 is SGHVS and CDR2 is FQNEAQ in the germline V gene. V gave up 8 bases and J gave up 5 bases, with 18 bases separating them. DNA of the CDR3: TGTGCCAGCGTCGGTTACTGGGGGGGGACTGAAGCTTTCTTT. This translates into CASVGYWGGTEAFF.

This sequence joins TRBV20-1 and TRBJ1-4; no clear D gene. The CDR3 has 14 residues. Trimming removed 1 base at V and 1 base at J, with 7 bases between. Germline V gives CDR1 DFQATT, CDR2 SNEGSKA (reference sequence). CDR3 in amino acids: CSARVAITNEKLFF. The CDR3 DNA reads as TGCAGTGCTAGAGTCGCTATAACTAATGAAAAACTGTTTTTT.

The chain links TRBV2 to TRBJ2-3; 10 nucleotides agree with TRBD2. Trimming removed 7 bases from V and 5 bases from J; junction bases left unmatched: 6. Per the germline V gene, CDR1 is SNHLY and CDR2 is FYNNEI. There are 14 residues in the CDR3. The CDR3 DNA sequence: TGTGCCAGCAATCTAGCGGGAGAGATAGATACGCAGTATTTT. Amino acid sequence: CASNLAGEIDTQYF.

This clonotype is deemed medium-sized (0.01 to 0.1%). The V and J genes are TRBV20-1 and TRBJ2-2; D gene ambiguous. CDR1 DFQATT and CDR2 SNEGSKA come from the germline V gene (reference sequence). Trimming cost V 5 bases and J 2 bases, with 6 bases left between them. CDR3 size: 12 residues. CDR3 nucleotides: TGCAGTGCTCCCTTCAACACCGGGGAGCTGTTTTTT. As protein: CSAPFNTGELFF.

This rearrangement joins TRBV28 to TRBJ1-2, with TRBD1 as a possible D gene (6 bases). Between the trimmed V and J ends, which lost 1 base and 8 bases, there was a span of 17 bases. Germline V gives CDR1 MDHEN, CDR2 SYDVKM. The CDR3 is 15 amino acids. The chain's CDR3 is CASSLLTGTQGGYTF. The CDR3 DNA is TGTGCCAGCAGTTTATTGACAGGAACCCAGGGCGGCTACACCTTC.

This clonotype was recorded a few times. The chain recombines TRBV10-3 with TRBJ1-6, with a weak D call TRBD1 (6 bases). V gave up 11 bases and J gave up 9 bases, with 35 bases separating them. There are 19 residues in the CDR3. The germline V gene encodes CDR1 ENHRY and CDR2 SYGVKD. The CDR3 is CAPQGGAGGRGGDSSPLHF. The CDR3 DNA sequence: TGTGCCCCGCAAGGGGGGGCGGGGGGAAGAGGAGGAGATAGTTCACCCCTCCACTTT.

By sample fraction, this clonotype is medium-sized (0.01 to 0.1%). This chain joins TRBV7-8 and TRBJ2-1, with 10 bases matching TRBD2. Germline V CDR1 and CDR2: SGHVS, FQNEAQ. This CDR3 contains 15 residues. V dropped 5 bases and J dropped 6; count of bases not matched to a gene: 7. CDR3 nucleotide sequence: TGTGCCAGCAGCCAGTGGGCTAGCGGGAGCAATGAGCAGTTCTTC. It codes for CASSQWASGSNEQFF. The entire variable domain, with the rest obtained from reference TRBV7-8 and TRBJ2-1, is as follows: GAGVSQSPRYKVAKRGQDVALRCDPISGHVSLFWYQQALGQGPEFLTYFQNEAQLDKSGLPSDRFFAERPEGSVSTLKIQRTQQEDSAVYLCASSQWASGSNEQFFGPGTRLTVL.

The chain has TRBV2 and TRBJ2-7; 7 nucleotides align to TRBD1. Unmatched junction bases numbered 7, after V lost 6 bases and J lost 5 bases. The CDR3 is 13 amino acids. Germline CDR1 reads SNHLY; CDR2 reads FYNNEI. The CDR3 loop is CASRQGQNNEQYF. CDR3 DNA sequence: TGTGCCAGCAGGCAGGGACAGAATAACGAGCAGTACTTC.

The table lists this clonotype with a few counts. The chain employs TRBV2 and TRBJ1-5; the match to TRBD1 covers 7 bases. V shed 5 bases, J shed 5 bases, and the junction held 9 bases outside the gene matches. The germline CDR1 and CDR2 sequences are SNHLY and FYNNEI. The CDR3 has 15 residues. CDR3 sequence reads: CASSHDRERDQPQHF. The CDR3 bases are TGTGCCAGCAGTCATGACAGGGAGAGGGATCAGCCCCAGCATTTT.